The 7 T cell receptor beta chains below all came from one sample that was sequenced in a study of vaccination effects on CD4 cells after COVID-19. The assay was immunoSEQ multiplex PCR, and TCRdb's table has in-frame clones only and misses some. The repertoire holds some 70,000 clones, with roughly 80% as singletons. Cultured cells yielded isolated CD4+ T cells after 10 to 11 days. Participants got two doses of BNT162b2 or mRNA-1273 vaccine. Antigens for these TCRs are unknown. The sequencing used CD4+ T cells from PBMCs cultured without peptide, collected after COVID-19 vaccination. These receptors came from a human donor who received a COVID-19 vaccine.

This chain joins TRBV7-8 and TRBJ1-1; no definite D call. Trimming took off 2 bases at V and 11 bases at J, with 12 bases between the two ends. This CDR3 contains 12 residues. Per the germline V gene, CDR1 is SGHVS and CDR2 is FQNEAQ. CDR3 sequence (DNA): TGTGCCAGCAGCTTACTAGCCCAAGGCGCTTTCTTT. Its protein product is CASSLLAQGAFF.

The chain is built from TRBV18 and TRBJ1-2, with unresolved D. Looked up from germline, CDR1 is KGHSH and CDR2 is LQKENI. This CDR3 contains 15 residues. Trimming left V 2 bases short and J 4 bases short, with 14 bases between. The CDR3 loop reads CASSPMGLARYGYTF. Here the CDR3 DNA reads TGTGCCAGCTCACCAATGGGGTTGGCTCGCTATGGCTACACCTTC.

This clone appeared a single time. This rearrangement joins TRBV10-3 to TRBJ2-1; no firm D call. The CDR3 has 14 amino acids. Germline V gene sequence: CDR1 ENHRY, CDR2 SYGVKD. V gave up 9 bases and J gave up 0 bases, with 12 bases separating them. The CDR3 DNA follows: TGTGCCATTAGTACAACTTTCTCCTACAATGAGCAGTTCTTC. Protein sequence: CAISTTFSYNEQFF.

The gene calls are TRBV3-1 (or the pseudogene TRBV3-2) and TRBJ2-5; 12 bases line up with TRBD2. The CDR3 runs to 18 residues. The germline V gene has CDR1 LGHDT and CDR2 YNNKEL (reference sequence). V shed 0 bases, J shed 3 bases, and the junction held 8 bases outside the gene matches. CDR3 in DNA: TGTGCCAGCAGCCAAGAGGTCCTGGGACTAGCGGGTAAAGAGACCCAGTACTTC. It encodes CASSQEVLGLAGKETQYF.

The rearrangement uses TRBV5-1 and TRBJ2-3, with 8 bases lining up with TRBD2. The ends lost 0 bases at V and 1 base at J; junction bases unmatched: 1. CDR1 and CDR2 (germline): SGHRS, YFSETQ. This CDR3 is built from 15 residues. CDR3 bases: TGCGCCAGCAGCTTGGCGGGAGGGGGCACAGATACGCAGTATTTT. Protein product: CASSLAGGGTDTQYF.

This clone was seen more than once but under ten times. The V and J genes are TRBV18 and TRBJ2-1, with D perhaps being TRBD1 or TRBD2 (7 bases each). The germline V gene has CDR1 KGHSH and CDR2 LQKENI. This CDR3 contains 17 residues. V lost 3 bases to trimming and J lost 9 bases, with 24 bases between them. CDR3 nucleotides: TGTGCCAGCTCACCCCCGGGGTCAGGGGGGGATTTCGGTGAGCAGTTCTTC. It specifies CASSPPGSGGDFGEQFF.

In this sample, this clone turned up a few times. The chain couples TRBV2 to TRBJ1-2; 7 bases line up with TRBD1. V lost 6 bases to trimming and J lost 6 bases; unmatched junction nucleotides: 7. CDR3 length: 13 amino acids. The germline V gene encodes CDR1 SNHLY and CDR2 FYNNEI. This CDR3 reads CASRIDREHGYTF. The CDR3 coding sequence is TGTGCCAGCAGGATAGACAGGGAACATGGCTACACCTTC.